A selection of T cell receptor beta chains follows, all from one sample in a study of CD8 T cells in ankylosing spondylitis. TCRdb fed the 5' RACE reads into MiXCR, producing one record per CDR3 protein. The repertoire holds under 250,000 distinct CDR3 sequences, with about 10% as singletons. Sequenced sample: blood, either unsorted or a sorted T cell fraction (not recorded which). The receptors were sampled from a male donor with ankylosing spondylitis or in good health (not recorded which). Each CDR3 is given with its conserved first and last residue. A D gene is named only where the DNA matches it firmly. Rows give clone size only sometimes, using once, few, many, or a class for an expanded clone.

>TRBD2|many|TRBV5-1|TRBJ2-5
TGCGCCAGTTCACTAGCGGGGGCCCAAGAGACCCAGTACTTC
CASSLAGAQETQYF
>NA|many|TRBV20-1|TRBJ1-1
TGCAGTGCTAGGGATCCGTTATTGCCTGAAGCTTTCTTT
CSARDPLLPEAFF
>NA|many|TRBV5-1|TRBJ1-1
TGCGCCAGCAGCTTCACGGGGGGCTTAACTGAAGCTTTCTTT
CASSFTGGLTEAFF
>TRBD2|few|TRBV29-1|TRBJ2-3
TGCAGCGTTGAGGCTAGCGGGACCCCAGATACGCAGTATTTT
CSVEASGTPDTQYF
>TRBD2|few|TRBV6-2/TRBV6-3|TRBJ2-3
TGTGCCAGCAGTTACCCCTATAGCGGGAGGGCCACAGATACGCAGTATTTT
CASSYPYSGRATDTQYF
>TRBD1|few|TRBV20-1|TRBJ2-1
TGCAGTGCTAGAGTAGAAGGTAGCAGGACAGGGGAAATTGAGCAGTTCTTC
CSARVEGSRTGEIEQFF
>NA|many|TRBV5-1|TRBJ1-1
TGCGCCAGCAGCTTATACGACACTGAAGCTTTCTTT
CASSLYDTEAFF
>TRBD2|many|TRBV20-1|TRBJ2-1
TGCAGTGCTCACACTAGCGGGGGGCCCCCGTTCTTC
CSAHTSGGPPFF
>NA|many|TRBV3-1|TRBJ2-1
TGTGCCAGCAGCTCCCAGGGTCAATATTACAATGAGCAGTTCTTC
CASSSQGQYYNEQFF
>TRBD2|many|TRBV28|TRBJ2-3
TGTGCCAGCAGTTTATCCCTAGCGGGTGGAACAGATACGCAGTATTTT
CASSLSLAGGTDTQYF
>NA|NA|TRBV12-3/TRBV12-4|TRBJ1-3
TGTGCCAGCAGCCACAGGGCACTTGGAAACACCATATATTTT
CASSHRALGNTIYF
>NA|NA|TRBV7-2|TRBJ2-1
TGTGCCAGCAGCTCCGGACTTTCCGATGAGCAGTTCTTC
CASSSGLSDEQFF
>NA|few|TRBV7-2|TRBJ2-2
TGTGCCAGCAGCTTACAGGTTGCGGGGTACAACACCGGGGAGCTGTTTTTT
CASSLQVAGYNTGELFF
>NA|few|TRBV20-1|TRBJ2-4
TGCAGTGCCGCGGGACTTGGCAAAAACATTCAGTACTTC
CSAAGLGKNIQYF
>TRBD2|many|TRBV12-3/TRBV12-4|TRBJ2-5
TGTGCCAGCAAAGAACTAGCGGGAGGGCCTCAAGAGACCCAGTACTTC
CASKELAGGPQETQYF
>TRBD2|many|TRBV20-1|TRBJ2-1
TGCAGTGCTCACCTTTCCCAAGCTAGCGGGGGTTACAATGAGCAGTTCTTC
CSAHLSQASGGYNEQFF
>NA|many|TRBV28|TRBJ1-1
TGTGCCAGCACCCCCCGGGTAAACACTGAAGCTTTCTTT
CASTPRVNTEAFF
>NA|few|TRBV7-2|TRBJ2-2
TGTGCCAGCAGCCGAGCGTCAAGGTGGATGGACACCGGGGAGCTGTTTTTT
CASSRASRWMDTGELFF
>NA|many|TRBV20-1|TRBJ2-3
TGCAGTGCGGTCGTGGTAGATACGCAGTATTTT
CSAVVVDTQYF
>NA|NA|TRBV7-3|TRBJ2-5
TGTGCCAGCAGCTCAAGAAAGTACTTC
CASSSRKYF
>NA|many|TRBV29-1|TRBJ1-1
TGCAGCGTTGATTGGGGCAACGGAGCTTTCTTT
CSVDWGNGAFF
>TRBD1|NA|TRBV12-3/TRBV12-4|TRBJ1-6
TGTGCCAGCAGAGAGACGGACAGGGGGAACTCACCCCTCCACTTT
CASRETDRGNSPLHF
>TRBD1|many|TRBV5-1|TRBJ1-3
TGCGCCAGCAGCTTGGCAGGGGGCACTGGAAACACCATATATTTT
CASSLAGGTGNTIYF
>TRBD2|many|TRBV4-2|TRBJ2-2
TGTGCCAGCAGCCATCCCTTCGGGGCTAGCGGGAAAGCCCCCGGGGAGCTGTTTTTT
CASSHPFGASGKAPGELFF
>NA|NA|TRBV12-3/TRBV12-4|TRBJ1-1
TGTGCCAGCAGTTTCGGACAAACTGAAGCTTTCTTT
CASSFGQTEAFF
>NA|many|TRBV9|TRBJ2-1
TGTGCCAGCAGCCGGTGGTCGGGAAGCTCCTACAATGAGCAGTTCTTC
CASSRWSGSSYNEQFF
>NA|many|TRBV9|TRBJ2-1
TGTGCCAGCAGCCCCGTGGGGGAGTCCTACAATGAGCAGTTCTTC
CASSPVGESYNEQFF
>NA|NA|TRBV5-1|TRBJ2-1
TGCGCCAGCAGCTTGGCGACTCTGCGGAGCTCCTACAATGAGCAGTTCTTC
CASSLATLRSSYNEQFF
>NA|many|TRBV14|TRBJ2-2
TGTGCCAGCAGCCAAACAGTAGGGGAGCTGTTTTTT
CASSQTVGELFF
>NA|few|TRBV10-3|TRBJ2-5
TGTGCCATCAACGGGGGAAAGGAGACCCAGTACTTC
CAINGGKETQYF
>NA|NA|TRBV5-1|TRBJ2-3
TGCGTCAGCAGCTTACTAGATCTCACAGATACGCAGTATTTT
CVSSLLDLTDTQYF
>TRBD2|NA|TRBV7-9|TRBJ2-4
TGTGCCAGCAGCTTAAGTACTAGCGGGTTTACCAAAAACATTCAGTACTTC
CASSLSTSGFTKNIQYF
>NA|many|TRBV10-3|TRBJ2-5
TGTGCCATCAGTGTGGGGAACGAAGAGACCCAGTACTTC
CAISVGNEETQYF
>NA|few|TRBV21-1|TRBJ1-6
TGTGCCAGCAGCATAGAAACGACGGGAAGCTCCTATAATTCACCCCTCCACTTT
CASSIETTGSSYNSPLHF
>NA|many|TRBV15|TRBJ2-2
TGTGCCACCAGCCCCCGGACAGCGACGAACACCGGGGAGCTGTTTTTT
CATSPRTATNTGELFF
>TRBD1|many|TRBV12-3/TRBV12-4|TRBJ1-4
TGTGCCAGCAGACCGACAGGGGGAAGAGGTGGTACTGAAAAACTGTTTTTT
CASRPTGGRGGTEKLFF
>NA|NA|TRBV21-1|TRBJ2-3
TGTGCCAGCAGCAACCCTTCGGGCAGGGTTAGGAGCACAGATACGCAGTATTTT
CASSNPSGRVRSTDTQYF